This TCR beta chain appears in the sequencing data of a study of blood T cell repertoires in COVID-19. At the level of the study: The United States, Italy and Spain provided the acute and convalescent COVID-19 samples. Nucleic acid was either cDNA or gDNA, and it came from T cells, B-cell-depleted T cells, or PBMCs.

Enrollment of patients from Seattle took place during active infection, with longitudinal follow-up. Original processing notes: Amplification with reference gene primers provided the estimates of nucleated cell counts. Clones were sequenced by immunoSEQ multiplex PCR, and TCRdb holds only the in-frame ones, with some missing. V, J and clone size are those of that table, while D and trimming were read from the DNA. The profile covers 200,000 to 300,000 clones, with around 87% appearing a single time and over 4% taken by the ten largest. Germline-derived CDR1 and CDR2 are WSHSY and SAAADI. After removal of 4 bases from V and 1 base from J, the junction contained 5 bases not matched to a gene. The CDR3 covers 16 residues.

This TCR was sampled from an older woman with COVID-19, enrolled during active disease. This chain joins TRBV10-2 and TRBJ1-3; 9 positions match TRBD1. The sequencing sample was made of peripheral blood. CDR3 loop: CASSAIGTGSGNTIYF. CDR3 nucleotide sequence: TGCGCCAGCAGTGCCATCGGGACAGGGTCTGGAAACACCATATATTTT.